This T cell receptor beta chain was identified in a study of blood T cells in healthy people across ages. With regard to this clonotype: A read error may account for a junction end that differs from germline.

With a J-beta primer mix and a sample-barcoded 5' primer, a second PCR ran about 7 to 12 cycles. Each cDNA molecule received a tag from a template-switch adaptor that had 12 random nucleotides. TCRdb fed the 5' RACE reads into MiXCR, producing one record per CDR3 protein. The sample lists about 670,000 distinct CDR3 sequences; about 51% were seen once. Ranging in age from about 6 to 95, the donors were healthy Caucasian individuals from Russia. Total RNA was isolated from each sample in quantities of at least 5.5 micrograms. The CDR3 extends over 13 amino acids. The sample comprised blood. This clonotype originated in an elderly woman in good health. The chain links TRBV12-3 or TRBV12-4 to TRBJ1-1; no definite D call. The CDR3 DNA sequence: TGTACCAGCAGTTTATCTAGGAACACTGAAGCTTTCTTT. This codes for CTSSLSRNTEAFF.